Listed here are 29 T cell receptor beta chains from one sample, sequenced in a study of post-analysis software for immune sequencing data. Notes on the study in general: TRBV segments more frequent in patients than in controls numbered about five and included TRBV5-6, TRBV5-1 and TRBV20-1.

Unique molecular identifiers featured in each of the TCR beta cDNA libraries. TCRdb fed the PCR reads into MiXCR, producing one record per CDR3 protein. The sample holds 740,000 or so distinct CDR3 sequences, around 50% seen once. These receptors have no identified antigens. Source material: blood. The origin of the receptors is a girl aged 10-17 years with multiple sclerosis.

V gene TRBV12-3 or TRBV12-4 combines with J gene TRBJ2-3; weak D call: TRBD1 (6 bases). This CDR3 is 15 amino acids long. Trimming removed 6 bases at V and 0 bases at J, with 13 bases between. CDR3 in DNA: TGTGCCAGCAGACAGGGCACGATTAGCACAGATACGCAGTATTTT. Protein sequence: CASRQGTISTDTQYF.

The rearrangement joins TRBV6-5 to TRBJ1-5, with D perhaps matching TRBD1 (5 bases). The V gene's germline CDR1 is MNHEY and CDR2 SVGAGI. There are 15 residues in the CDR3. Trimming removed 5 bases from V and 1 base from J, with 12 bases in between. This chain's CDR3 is CASSLQGGSNQPQHF. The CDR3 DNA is TGTGCCAGCAGTCTCCAGGGAGGGAGCAATCAGCCCCAGCATTTT.

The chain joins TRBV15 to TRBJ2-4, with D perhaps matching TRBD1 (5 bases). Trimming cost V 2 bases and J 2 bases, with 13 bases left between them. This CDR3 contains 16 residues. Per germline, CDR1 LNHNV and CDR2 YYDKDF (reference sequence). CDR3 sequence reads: CATSRPPGAPKNIQYF. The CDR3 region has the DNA TGTGCCACCAGCAGACCCCCTGGGGCCCCCAAAAACATTCAGTACTTC. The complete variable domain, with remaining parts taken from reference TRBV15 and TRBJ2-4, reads DAMVIQNPRYQVTQFGKPVTLSCSQTLNHNVMYWYQQKSSQAPKLLFHYYDKDFNNEADTPDNFQSRRPNTSFCFLDIRSPGLGDTAMYLCATSRPPGAPKNIQYFGAGTRLSVL.

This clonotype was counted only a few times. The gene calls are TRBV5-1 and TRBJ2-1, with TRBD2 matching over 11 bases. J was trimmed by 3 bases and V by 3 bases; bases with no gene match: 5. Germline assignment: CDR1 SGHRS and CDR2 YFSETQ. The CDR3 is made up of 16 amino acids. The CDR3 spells CASSSLLAGDYNEQFF. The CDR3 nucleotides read TGCGCCAGCAGCTCCCTACTAGCGGGGGACTACAATGAGCAGTTCTTC.

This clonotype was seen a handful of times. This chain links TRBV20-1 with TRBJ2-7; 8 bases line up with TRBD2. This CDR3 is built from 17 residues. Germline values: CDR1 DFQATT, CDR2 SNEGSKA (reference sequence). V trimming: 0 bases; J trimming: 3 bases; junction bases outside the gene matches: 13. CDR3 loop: CSARDKASGGAYYEQYF. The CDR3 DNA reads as TGCAGTGCTAGAGATAAGGCTTCGGGAGGGGCGTACTACGAGCAGTACTTC.

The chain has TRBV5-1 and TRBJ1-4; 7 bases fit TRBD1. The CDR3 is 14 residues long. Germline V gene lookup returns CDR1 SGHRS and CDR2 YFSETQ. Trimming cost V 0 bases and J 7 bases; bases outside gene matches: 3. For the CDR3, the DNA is TGCGCCAGCAGCTTGGAGGGGACAGCTGAAAAACTGTTTTTT. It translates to CASSLEGTAEKLFF.

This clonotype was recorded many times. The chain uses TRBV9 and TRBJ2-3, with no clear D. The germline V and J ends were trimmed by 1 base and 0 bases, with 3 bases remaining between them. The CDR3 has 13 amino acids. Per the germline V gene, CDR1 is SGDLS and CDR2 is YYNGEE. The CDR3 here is CASSVMSTDTQYF. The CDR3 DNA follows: TGTGCCAGCAGCGTAATGAGCACAGATACGCAGTATTTT.

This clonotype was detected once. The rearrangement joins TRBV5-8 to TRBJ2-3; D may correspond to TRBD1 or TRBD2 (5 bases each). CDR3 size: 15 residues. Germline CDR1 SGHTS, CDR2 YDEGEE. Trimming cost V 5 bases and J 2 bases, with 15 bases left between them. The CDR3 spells CASRQRGRATDTQYF. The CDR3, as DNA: TGTGCCAGCAGACAACGGGGACGCGCCACAGATACGCAGTATTTT.

In DNA form, the CDR3 reads TGTGCCAGCAGTTTGATGGGGACACTGGGCTACGAGCAGTACTTC. Its translation is CASSLMGTLGYEQYF. This chain links TRBV12-3 or TRBV12-4 with TRBJ2-7, with a weak D call TRBD1 (6 bases). Deletions cut 3 bases from V and 3 bases from J, with 15 bases between. CDR3 length equals 15 residues.

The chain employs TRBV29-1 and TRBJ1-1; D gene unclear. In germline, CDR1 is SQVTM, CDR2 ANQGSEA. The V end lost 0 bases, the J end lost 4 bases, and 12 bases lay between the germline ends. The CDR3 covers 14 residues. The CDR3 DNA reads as TGCAGCGTTGAAGACCCGTCCCGTGGCACTGAAGCTTTCTTT. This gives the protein CSVEDPSRGTEAFF.

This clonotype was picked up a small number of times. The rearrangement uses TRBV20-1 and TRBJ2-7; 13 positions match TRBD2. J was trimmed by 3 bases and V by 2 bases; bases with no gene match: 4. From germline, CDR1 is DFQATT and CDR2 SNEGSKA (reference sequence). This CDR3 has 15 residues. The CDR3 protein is CSARPGLAGVYEQYF. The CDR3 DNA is TGCAGTGCTAGACCTGGACTAGCGGGAGTCTACGAGCAGTACTTC.

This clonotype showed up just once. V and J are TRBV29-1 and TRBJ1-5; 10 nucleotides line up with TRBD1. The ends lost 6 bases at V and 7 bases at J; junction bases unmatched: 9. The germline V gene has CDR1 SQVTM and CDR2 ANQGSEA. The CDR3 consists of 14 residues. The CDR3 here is CSVMTGGEEQPQHF. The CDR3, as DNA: TGCAGCGTGATGACAGGGGGCGAGGAACAGCCCCAGCATTTT.

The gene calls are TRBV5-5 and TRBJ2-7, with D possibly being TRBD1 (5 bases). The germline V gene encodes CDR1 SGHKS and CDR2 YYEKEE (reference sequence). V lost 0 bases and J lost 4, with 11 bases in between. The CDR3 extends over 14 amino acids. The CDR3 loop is CASSLGDRQYEQYF. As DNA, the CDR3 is TGTGCCAGCAGCTTGGGAGACAGACAATACGAGCAGTACTTC.

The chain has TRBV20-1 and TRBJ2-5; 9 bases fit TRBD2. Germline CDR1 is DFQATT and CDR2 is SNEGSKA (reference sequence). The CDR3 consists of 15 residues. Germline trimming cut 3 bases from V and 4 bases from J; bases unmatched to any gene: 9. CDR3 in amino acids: CSASLPALAGETQYF. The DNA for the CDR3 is TGCAGTGCTAGTTTGCCGGCACTAGCGGGAGAGACCCAGTACTTC.

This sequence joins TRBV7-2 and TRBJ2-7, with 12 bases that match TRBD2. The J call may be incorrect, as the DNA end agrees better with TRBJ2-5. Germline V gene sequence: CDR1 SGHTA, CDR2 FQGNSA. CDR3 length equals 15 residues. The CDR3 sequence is CASSPSGGAGETQYF. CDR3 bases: TGTGCCAGCAGCCCTAGCGGGGGGGCCGGAGAGACCCAGTACTTC.

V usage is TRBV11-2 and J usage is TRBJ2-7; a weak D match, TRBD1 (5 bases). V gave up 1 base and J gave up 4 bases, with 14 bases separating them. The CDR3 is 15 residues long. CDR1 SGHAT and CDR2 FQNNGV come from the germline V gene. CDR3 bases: TGTGCCAGCAGCTTAGGGACCGTCAGGGATTACGAGCAGTACTTC. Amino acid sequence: CASSLGTVRDYEQYF.

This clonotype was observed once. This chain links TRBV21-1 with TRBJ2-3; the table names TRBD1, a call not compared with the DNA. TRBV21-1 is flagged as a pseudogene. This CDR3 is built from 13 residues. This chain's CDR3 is CAREQGGTDTQYF. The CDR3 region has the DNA TGTGCCAGAGAACAGGGGGGCACAGATACGCAGTATTTT.

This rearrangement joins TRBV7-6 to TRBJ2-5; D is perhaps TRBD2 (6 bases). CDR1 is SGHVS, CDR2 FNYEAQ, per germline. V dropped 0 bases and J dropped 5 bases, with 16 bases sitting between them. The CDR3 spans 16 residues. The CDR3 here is CASSLAAGTPWETQYF. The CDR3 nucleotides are TGTGCCAGCAGCTTAGCGGCGGGGACGCCATGGGAGACCCAGTACTTC. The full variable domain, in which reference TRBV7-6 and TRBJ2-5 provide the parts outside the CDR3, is GAGVSQSPRYKVTKRGQDVALRCDPISGHVSLYWYRQALGQGPEFLTYFNYEAQQDKSGLPNDRFSAERPEGSISTLTIQRTEQRDSAMYRCASSLAAGTPWETQYFGPGTRLLVL.

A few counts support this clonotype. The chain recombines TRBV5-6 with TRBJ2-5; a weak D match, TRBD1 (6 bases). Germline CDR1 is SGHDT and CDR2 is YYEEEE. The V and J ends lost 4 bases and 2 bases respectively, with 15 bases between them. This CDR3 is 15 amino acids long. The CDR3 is CASSNPGVGQETQYF. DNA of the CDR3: TGTGCCAGCAGCAATCCAGGGGTGGGGCAAGAGACCCAGTACTTC.

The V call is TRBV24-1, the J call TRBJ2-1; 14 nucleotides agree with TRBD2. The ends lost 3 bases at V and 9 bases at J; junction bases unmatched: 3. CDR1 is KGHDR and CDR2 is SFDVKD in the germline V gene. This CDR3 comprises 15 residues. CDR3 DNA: TGTGCCACCAGTGATGAGGGACTAGCGGGAGCTGAGCAGTTCTTC. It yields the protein CATSDEGLAGAEQFF.

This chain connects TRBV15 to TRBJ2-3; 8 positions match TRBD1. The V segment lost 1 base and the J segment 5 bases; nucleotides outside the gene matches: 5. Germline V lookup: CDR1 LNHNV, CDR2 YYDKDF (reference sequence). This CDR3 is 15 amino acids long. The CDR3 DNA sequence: TGTGCCACCAGCAGAGTCGACAGGGGTGGAGATACGCAGTATTTT. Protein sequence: CATSRVDRGGDTQYF.

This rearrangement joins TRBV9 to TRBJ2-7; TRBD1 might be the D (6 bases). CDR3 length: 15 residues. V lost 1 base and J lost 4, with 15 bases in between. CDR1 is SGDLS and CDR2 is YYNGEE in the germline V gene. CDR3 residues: CASSVSDSWVYEQYF. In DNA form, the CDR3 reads TGTGCCAGCAGCGTATCGGACAGTTGGGTATACGAGCAGTACTTC.

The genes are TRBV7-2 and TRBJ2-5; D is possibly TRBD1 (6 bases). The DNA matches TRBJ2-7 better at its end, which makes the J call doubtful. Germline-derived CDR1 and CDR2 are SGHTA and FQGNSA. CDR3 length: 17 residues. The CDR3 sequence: CASSLALGRGSPYEQYF. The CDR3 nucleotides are TGTGCCAGCAGCTTAGCGCTAGGCAGGGGATCCCCCTACGAGCAGTACTTC.

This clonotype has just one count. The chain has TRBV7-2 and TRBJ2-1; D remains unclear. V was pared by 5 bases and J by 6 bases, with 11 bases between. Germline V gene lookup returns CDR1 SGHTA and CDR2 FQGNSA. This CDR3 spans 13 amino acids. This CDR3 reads CASSRVGSNEQFF. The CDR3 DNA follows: TGTGCCAGCAGCAGGGTTGGGTCCAATGAGCAGTTCTTC.

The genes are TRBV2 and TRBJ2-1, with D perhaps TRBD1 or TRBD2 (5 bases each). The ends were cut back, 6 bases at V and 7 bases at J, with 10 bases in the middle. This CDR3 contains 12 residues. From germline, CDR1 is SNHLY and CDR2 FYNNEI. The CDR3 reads CASSGDGNEQFF. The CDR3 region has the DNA TGTGCCAGCAGCGGGGACGGGAATGAGCAGTTCTTC.

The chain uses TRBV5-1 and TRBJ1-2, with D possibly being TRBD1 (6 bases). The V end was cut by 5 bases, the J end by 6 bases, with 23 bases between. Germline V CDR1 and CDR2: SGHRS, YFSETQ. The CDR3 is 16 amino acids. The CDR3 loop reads CASRRNRDTTFHGYTF. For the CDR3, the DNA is TGCGCCAGCAGACGGAACCGGGACACGACTTTTCATGGCTACACCTTC.

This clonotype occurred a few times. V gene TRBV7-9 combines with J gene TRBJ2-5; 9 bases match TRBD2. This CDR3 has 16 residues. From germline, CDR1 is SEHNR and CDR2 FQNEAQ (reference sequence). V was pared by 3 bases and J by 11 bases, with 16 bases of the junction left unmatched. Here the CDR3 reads CASSLSSGDHGGEQYF. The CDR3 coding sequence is TGTGCCAGCAGCTTGTCTAGCGGGGATCACGGGGGTGAGCAGTACTTC. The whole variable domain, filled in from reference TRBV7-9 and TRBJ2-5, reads DTGVSQNPRHKITKRGQNVTFRCDPISEHNRLYWYRQTLGQGPEFLTYFQNEAQLEKSRLLSDRFSAERPKGSFSTLEIQRTEQGDSAMYLCASSLSSGDHGGEQYFGPGTRLLVL.

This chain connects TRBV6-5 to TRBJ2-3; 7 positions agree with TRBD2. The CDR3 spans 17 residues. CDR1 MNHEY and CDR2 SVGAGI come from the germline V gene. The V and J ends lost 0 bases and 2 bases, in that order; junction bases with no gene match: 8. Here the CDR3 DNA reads TGTGCCAGCAGTTACTCGCCCGGGGGGAGTCCCACAGATACGCAGTATTTT. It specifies CASSYSPGGSPTDTQYF.

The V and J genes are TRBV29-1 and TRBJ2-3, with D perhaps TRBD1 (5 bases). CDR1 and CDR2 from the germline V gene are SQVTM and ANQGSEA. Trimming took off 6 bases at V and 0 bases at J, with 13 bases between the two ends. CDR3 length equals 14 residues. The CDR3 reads CSVWTIRSTDTQYF. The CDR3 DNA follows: TGCAGCGTCTGGACAATCCGAAGCACAGATACGCAGTATTTT.